The 12 T cell receptor beta chains presented below share a single source sample, sequenced in a study of T cell responses to AZD1222 COVID-19 vaccine. Sequencing used immunoSEQ multiplex PCR; TCRdb keeps in-frame clones, though not all of them. The sample consists of some 80,000 clones, 85% to 90% of them appearing once. Source: peripheral blood, taken on day 0 of AZD1222 vaccination. These receptors originate from an adult in good health.

The rearrangement joins TRBV18 to TRBJ1-1; TRBD1 is a possible D gene (6 bases). V was shortened by 5 bases and J by 4 bases, with 20 bases between the two germline ends. CDR3 size: 16 residues. Germline assignment: CDR1 KGHSH and CDR2 LQKENI. In nucleotides, the CDR3 is TGTGCCAGCTCAGCCACTCACAGGGAGGGGAGCACTGAAGCTTTCTTT. Protein: CASSATHREGSTEAFF.

This clone was seen a single time. This chain links TRBV13 with TRBJ1-4; D call uncertain. Trimming removed 5 bases at V and 2 bases at J, with 12 bases between. The CDR3 spans 15 residues. CDR1 is PRHDT and CDR2 is FYEKMQ in the germline V gene (reference sequence). The CDR3 reads CASSVRTDTNEKLFF. The CDR3 coding sequence is TGTGCCAGCAGCGTCAGGACCGATACTAATGAAAAACTGTTTTTT.

The V call is TRBV10-3, the J call TRBJ1-2, with a tentative D call TRBD1 (6 bases). The germline V and J ends were trimmed by 9 bases and 5 bases, with 10 bases remaining between them. This CDR3 has 11 amino acids. Germline V gives CDR1 ENHRY, CDR2 SYGVKD. The CDR3 DNA sequence: TGTGCCATACGTCAGGGGTATGGCTACACCTTC. Translating gives CAIRQGYGYTF.

The genes are TRBV29-1 and TRBJ1-1, with D possibly matching TRBD1 (5 bases). This CDR3 contains 14 residues. Germline V lookup: CDR1 SQVTM, CDR2 ANQGSEA. Trimming stripped 0 bases from V and 3 bases from J, with 11 bases between. CDR3 region: CSVEDLGVHTEAFF. DNA of the CDR3: TGCAGCGTTGAAGATCTGGGGGTACACACTGAAGCTTTCTTT.

The chain combines TRBV19 with TRBJ2-6; D is undetermined. Germline V CDR1 and CDR2: LNHDA, SQIVND (reference sequence). The CDR3 is 13 residues long. Trimming stripped 9 bases from V and 0 bases from J, with 6 bases between. The CDR3 spells CASFSSGANVLTF. The CDR3 DNA sequence: TGTGCCAGCTTCAGCTCTGGGGCCAACGTCCTGACTTTC.

This chain links TRBV27 with TRBJ1-2; no definite D call. Germline CDR1 reads MNHEY; CDR2 reads SMNVEV (reference sequence). V was shortened by 0 bases and J by 4 bases, with 15 bases between the two germline ends. The CDR3 has 16 amino acids. This CDR3 reads CASSLSPTNLIYGYTF. The CDR3 DNA reads TGTGCCAGCAGTTTATCCCCGACAAATCTAATCTATGGCTACACCTTC.

The V and J genes are TRBV9 and TRBJ1-1; 8 bases line up with TRBD1. The V gene end was trimmed by 0 bases and the J gene end by 4 bases; junction bases not matched to a gene: 8. The CDR3 sequence is 16 residues long. CDR1 SGDLS and CDR2 YYNGEE come from the germline V gene. This chain's CDR3 is CASSVGAGGMGTEAFF. The CDR3 DNA sequence: TGTGCCAGCAGCGTAGGGGCAGGGGGCATGGGCACTGAAGCTTTCTTT.

J is TRBJ1-2 and V is TRBV6-5; D is unresolved. V lost 3 bases to trimming and J lost 0 bases, with 8 bases between them. The CDR3 consists of 14 residues. The germline V gene has CDR1 MNHEY and CDR2 SVGAGI. CDR3 bases: TGTGCCAGCAGTTATGGTACAACTAACTATGGCTACACCTTC. As protein: CASSYGTTNYGYTF.

The rearrangement uses TRBV19 and TRBJ1-2; a possible D gene is TRBD1 (5 bases). V lost 9 bases, J lost 5 bases, and 10 bases lay in between. The CDR3 is 11 amino acids. Germline V gives CDR1 LNHDA, CDR2 SQIVND (reference sequence). The CDR3 region has the DNA TGTGCCAGCAACTGGGGGTATGGCTACACCTTC. Protein product: CASNWGYGYTF.

The chain links TRBV18 to TRBJ2-5; 7 bases align to TRBD2. The V segment lost 2 bases and the J segment 5 bases; nucleotides outside the gene matches: 5. CDR1 and CDR2 from the germline V gene are KGHSH and LQKENI. This CDR3 spans 14 amino acids. The CDR3 coding sequence is TGTGCCAGCTCACCAGGCGCGGGGGTCGAGACCCAGTACTTC. Translated: CASSPGAGVETQYF.

The V call is TRBV7-9, the J call TRBJ2-7; a possible D gene is TRBD1 (6 bases). V gave up 5 bases and J gave up 2 bases, with 19 bases separating them. The CDR3 is made up of 16 amino acids. CDR1 is SEHNR, CDR2 FQNEAQ, per germline (reference sequence). The CDR3 spells CASSAQGMVVTYEQYF. The DNA for the CDR3 is TGTGCCAGCAGCGCACAGGGCATGGTCGTTACCTACGAGCAGTACTTC.

The chain uses TRBV19 and TRBJ1-6; a weak D match, TRBD1 (6 bases). This CDR3 has 14 residues. V gave up 10 bases and J gave up 8 bases, with 18 bases separating them. Germline values: CDR1 LNHDA, CDR2 SQIVND (reference sequence). CDR3 nucleotides: TGTGCCACCCGCCACAGGGTTAGGGATTCACCCCTCCACTTT. Translating gives CATRHRVRDSPLHF.